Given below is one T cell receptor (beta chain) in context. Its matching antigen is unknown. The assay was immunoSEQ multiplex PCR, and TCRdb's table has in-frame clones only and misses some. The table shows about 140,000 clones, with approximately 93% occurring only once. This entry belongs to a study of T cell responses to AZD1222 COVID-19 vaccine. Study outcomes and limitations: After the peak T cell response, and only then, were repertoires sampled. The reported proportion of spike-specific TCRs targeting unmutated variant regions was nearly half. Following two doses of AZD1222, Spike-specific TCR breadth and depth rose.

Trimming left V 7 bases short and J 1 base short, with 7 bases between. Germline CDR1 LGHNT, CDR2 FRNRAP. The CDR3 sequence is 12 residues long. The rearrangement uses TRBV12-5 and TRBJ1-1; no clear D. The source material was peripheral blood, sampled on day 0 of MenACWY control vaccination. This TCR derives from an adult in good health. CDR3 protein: CASEVGNTEAFF. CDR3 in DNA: TGTGCTAGTGAGGTCGGGAACACTGAAGCTTTCTTT.